This T cell receptor beta chain was obtained from a study of shared clonotypes between healthy human individuals. Naive CD8 cells, CD45RO-negative and positively selected for CCR7, excluded terminally differentiated effector memory CD45RA+ cells. Generated by immunoSEQ multiplex PCR, the TCRdb table keeps only in-frame clones and is missing some. The sample records roughly 550,000 clones, roughly 96% being singletons. There are 20 residues in the CDR3. Per germline, CDR1 MGHRA and CDR2 YSYEKL. V lost 4 bases and J lost 1; bases outside the gene matches: 11. J is TRBJ2-2 and V is TRBV4-1, with 14 bases lining up with TRBD2. This clonotype was sampled from a woman in her twenties or thirties in good health. Sequencing was carried out using naive CD8+ T cells sorted from blood. The CDR3 DNA reads TGCGCCAGCAGCCCATACTTGCTGGGACTAGCGGGAGAGAACACCGGGGAGCTGTTTTTT. Translation gives CASSPYLLGLAGENTGELFF.